This TCR beta chain was captured in a study of shared clonotypes between healthy human individuals. Turning to the study itself: Per donor, three plates held CD4 naive cells, three held CD4 memory, two held CD8 naive and one held CD8 memory. Overall study findings and caveats: Naive subsets tended to show greater estimated richness than memory subsets. Clonotype sharing across a few donors was observed for about 5.5% of naive CD4 clonotypes. Collection of samples was limited to blood; tissue repertoires likely differ.

TCRdb keeps only in-frame clones here, not all; method: immunoSEQ multiplex PCR. The sample comprises over 400,000 clones, approximately 95% of which are singletons, and 0.064% rests with the top ten. With 1 base removed from V and 1 base from J, the gap between germline ends came to 10 bases. This CDR3 is 15 amino acids long. Germline V CDR1 and CDR2: GTSNPN, SVGIG (reference sequence). On this clone itself: Its antigen is as yet unknown.

The sequencing input was naive CD4+ T cells sorted from blood. This sample's subset: CD45RA+ positively selected. The V gene is TRBV30, the J gene TRBJ2-2; D might be TRBD2 (5 bases). The sequence was obtained from a woman aged 25 to 39 in good health. CDR3 residues: CAWSDGGRNTGELFF. CDR3 in DNA: TGTGCCTGGAGTGATGGTGGGAGGAACACCGGGGAGCTGTTTTTT. The entire variable domain, with the rest obtained from reference TRBV30 and TRBJ2-2, is as follows: SQTIHQWPATLVQPVGSPLSLECTVEGTSNPNLYWYRQAAGRGLQLLFYSVGIGQISSEVPQNLSASRPQDRQFILSSKKLLLSDSGFYLCAWSDGGRNTGELFFGEGSRLTVL.